This paragraph reports one T cell receptor (beta chain). Its antigen is not identified. A much bigger clone sits one base away, suggesting this may be a read error. This sample was included in a study of tumor-infiltrating lymphocytes in primary liver carcinoma. Study summary: Among the tumors, stages were T1-T3 N0M0 and sizes about 4.2 to 11 cm. The study, taken as a whole, reports: A significantly higher top-250-clone fraction was found in tumors than in blood (p = 0.039).

A primer in the constant region served to generate TCR beta cDNA from approximately 450 ng of total RNA. ARM-PCR, slightly modified, supplied the TCR beta libraries through three nested multiplex PCR rounds. Rounds one and two of PCR, each of 9 to 11 cycles, were primed with TRBV1-TRBV30 forward primers and a C-beta reverse primer. TCRdb re-derived calls from the multiplex PCR reads in MiXCR, one entry per CDR3 protein. The sample lists about 300,000 distinct CDR3 sequences, approximately 65% seen once, with roughly 9% in the top ten. It was unsorted whole blood that yielded blood RNA, and germline DNA was also extracted. This CDR3 contains 13 residues. Per the germline V gene, CDR1 is MNHNY and CDR2 is SVGAGI (reference sequence).

The chain has TRBV6-6 and TRBJ2-7; no firm D call. Sequencing input: peripheral blood. This receptor was obtained from a man in his forties with primary liver carcinoma and hepatitis B virus infection. DNA of the CDR3: TGTGCCAGCAGCCTACAAGGGTCGGACGAGCATTACTTC. Its protein product is CASSLQGSDEHYF.